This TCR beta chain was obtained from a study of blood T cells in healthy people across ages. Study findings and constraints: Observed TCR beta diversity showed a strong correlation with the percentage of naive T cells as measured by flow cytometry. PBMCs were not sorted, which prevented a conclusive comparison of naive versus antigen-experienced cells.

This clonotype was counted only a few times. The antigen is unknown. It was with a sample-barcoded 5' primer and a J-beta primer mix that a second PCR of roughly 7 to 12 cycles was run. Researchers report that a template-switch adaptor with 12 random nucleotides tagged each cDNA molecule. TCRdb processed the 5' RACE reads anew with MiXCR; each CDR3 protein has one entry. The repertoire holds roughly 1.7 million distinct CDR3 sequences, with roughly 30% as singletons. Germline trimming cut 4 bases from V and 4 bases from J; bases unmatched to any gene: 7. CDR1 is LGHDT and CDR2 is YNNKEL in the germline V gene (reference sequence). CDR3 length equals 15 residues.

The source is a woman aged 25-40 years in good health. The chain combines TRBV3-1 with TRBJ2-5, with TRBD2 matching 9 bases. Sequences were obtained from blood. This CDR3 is CASSPTERGVETQYF. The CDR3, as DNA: TGTGCCAGCAGCCCGACGGAGCGGGGGGTAGAGACCCAGTACTTC.